This TCR gamma chain was observed in a study of gamma-delta chains in newborns, infants, children. Overall study: Innate gammadelta T cells reportedly expand polyclonally right after birth, driven by microbial exposure, per the title.

A remark on this clone: Different DNA sequences within this sample yield the same CDR3.

TCRdb redid the clone calls on the reads with CATT. The sample has about 800 gamma-chain clones, about 56% seen once; the top ten hold around 20%. The specimen was blood. The receptor's source is a child who was a newborn, infant or young child, either healthy, febrile or measles-vaccinated (not recorded which).

The CDR3 spells CATWDEGKKLF. DNA of the CDR3: TGTGCCACCTGGGACGAGGGAAAGAAGCTCTTT. The J gene was not called, though the V gene is TRGV5. The CDR3 runs to 11 residues. Germline CDR1 VINAFY, CDR2 YDVSNSKD.